This T cell receptor (beta chain) was obtained from a study of cytomegalovirus exposure and HLA in healthy donors. J gave up 8 bases and V 1 base, and 2 bases lay outside the gene matches. CDR3 length: 14 amino acids. Germline V CDR1 and CDR2: SEHNR, FQNEAQ (reference sequence). TCRdb's table, derived via immunoSEQ multiplex PCR, lists solely in-frame clones and lacks some. The sample has about 150,000 clones, over 80% seen once. This clone was picked up a small number of times. Its antigen is currently unknown. Findings and limits, study-wide: Approximately 160 TCR beta chains were listed as cytomegalovirus-associated. Many donors carried some public TCRs, although rarity characterized most TCR sequences.

The sample consisted of PBMCs. V usage is TRBV7-9 and J usage is TRBJ1-6, with 7 nucleotides matching TRBD1. This clonotype was obtained from a woman in her twenties or thirties in good health and CMV-seropositive. The CDR3 here is CASSLEGADSPLHF. The CDR3 DNA reads TGTGCCAGCAGCTTAGAGGGGGCTGATTCACCCCTCCACTTT.